The T cell receptor (beta chain) described here comes from a study of T cell repertoires in cytomegalovirus infection. TCRdb recomputed calls from the reads with MiXCR, one row per CDR3 protein. The data contain nearly 700,000 distinct CDR3 sequences, about 33% of them singletons. Trimming stripped 6 bases from V and 2 bases from J, with 16 bases between. The germline V gene has CDR1 LNHDA and CDR2 SQIVND (reference sequence). The CDR3 is 15 residues long. This clonotype has more than one count but fewer than ten. Its cognate antigen is unknown. The specimen was cultured PBMCs, collected from culture after CMV antigen stimulation. The receptor comes from a human donor in good health (CMV status not recorded). Some clones in this sample may be carry-over from other donors' samples. The rearrangement uses TRBV19 and TRBJ2-5; no clear D. The CDR3 here is CASRLRSLSQETQYF. The CDR3 DNA sequence: TGTGCCAGTAGGCTAAGGAGCCTTAGTCAAGAGACCCAGTACTTC.